This T cell receptor (beta chain) appears in the sequencing data of a study of blood T cell repertoires in COVID-19. CDR1 MNHEY and CDR2 SMNVEV come from the germline V gene (reference sequence). The length of the CDR3 is 15 residues. Trimming stripped 5 bases from V and 2 bases from J, with 10 bases between. Clones were sequenced by immunoSEQ multiplex PCR, and TCRdb holds only the in-frame ones, with some missing. The sample carries more than 85,000 clones, around 80% recorded once. The source material was peripheral blood. This clonotype was obtained from a human donor in a cohort sampled during active COVID-19. The chain carries TRBV27 and TRBJ2-6; D is uncertain. The CDR3 loop is CASSPLNTGANVLTF. The CDR3 coding sequence is TGTGCCAGCAGTCCACTAAACACTGGGGCCAACGTCCTGACTTTC.